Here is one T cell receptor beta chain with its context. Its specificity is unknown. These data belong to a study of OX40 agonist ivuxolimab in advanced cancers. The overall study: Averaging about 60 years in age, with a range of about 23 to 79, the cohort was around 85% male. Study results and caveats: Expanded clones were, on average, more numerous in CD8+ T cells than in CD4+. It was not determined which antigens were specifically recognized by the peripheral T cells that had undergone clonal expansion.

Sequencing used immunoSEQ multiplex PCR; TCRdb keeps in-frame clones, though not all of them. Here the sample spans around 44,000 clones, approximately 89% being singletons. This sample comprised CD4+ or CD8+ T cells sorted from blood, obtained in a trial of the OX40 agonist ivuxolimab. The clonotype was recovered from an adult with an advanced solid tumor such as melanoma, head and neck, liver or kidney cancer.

CDR3 nucleotides: TGTGCCAGCAGCTTAGGGGACAGTCCCTACGAGCAGTACTTC. Protein sequence: CASSLGDSPYEQYF. The chain carries TRBV11-3 and TRBJ2-7, with 7 bases matching TRBD1. With V trimmed by 1 base and J by 2 bases, 2 bases remained unmatched. CDR3 length: 14 amino acids. The germline V gene encodes CDR1 SGHNT and CDR2 YENEEA.